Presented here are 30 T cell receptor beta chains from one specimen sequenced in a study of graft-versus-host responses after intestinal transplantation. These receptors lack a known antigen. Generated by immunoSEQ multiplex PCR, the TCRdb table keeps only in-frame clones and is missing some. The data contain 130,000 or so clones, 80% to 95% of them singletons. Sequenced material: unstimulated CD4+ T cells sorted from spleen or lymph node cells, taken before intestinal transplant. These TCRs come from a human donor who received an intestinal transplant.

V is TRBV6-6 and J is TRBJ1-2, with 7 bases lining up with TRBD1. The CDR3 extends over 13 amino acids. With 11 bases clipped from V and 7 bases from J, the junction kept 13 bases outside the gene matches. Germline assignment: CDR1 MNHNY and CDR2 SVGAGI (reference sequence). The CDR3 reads CASSTGPACGYTF. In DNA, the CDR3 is TGTGCCTCCTCGACAGGGCCTGCCTGTGGCTACACCTTC.

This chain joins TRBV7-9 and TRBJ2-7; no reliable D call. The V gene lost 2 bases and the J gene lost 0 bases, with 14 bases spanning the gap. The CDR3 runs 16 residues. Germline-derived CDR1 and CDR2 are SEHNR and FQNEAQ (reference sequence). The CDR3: CASSLKGSGYSYEQYF. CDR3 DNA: TGTGCCAGCAGCTTAAAAGGGTCGGGTTACTCCTACGAGCAGTACTTC. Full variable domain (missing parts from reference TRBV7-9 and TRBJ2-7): DTGVSQNPRHKITKRGQNVTFRCDPISEHNRLYWYRQTLGQGPEFLTYFQNEAQLEKSRLLSDRFSAERPKGSFSTLEIQRTEQGDSAMYLCASSLKGSGYSYEQYFGPGTRLTVT.

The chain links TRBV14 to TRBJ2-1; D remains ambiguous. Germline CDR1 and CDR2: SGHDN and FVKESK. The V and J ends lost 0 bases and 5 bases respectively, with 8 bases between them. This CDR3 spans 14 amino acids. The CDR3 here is CASSQERWDNEQFF. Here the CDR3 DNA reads TGTGCCAGCAGCCAAGAAAGATGGGACAATGAGCAGTTCTTC.

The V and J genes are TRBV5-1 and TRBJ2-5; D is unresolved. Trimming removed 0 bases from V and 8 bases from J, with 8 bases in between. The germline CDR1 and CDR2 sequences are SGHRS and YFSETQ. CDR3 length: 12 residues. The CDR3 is CASSLAENTQYF. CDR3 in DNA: TGCGCCAGCAGCTTGGCCGAAAATACCCAGTACTTC.

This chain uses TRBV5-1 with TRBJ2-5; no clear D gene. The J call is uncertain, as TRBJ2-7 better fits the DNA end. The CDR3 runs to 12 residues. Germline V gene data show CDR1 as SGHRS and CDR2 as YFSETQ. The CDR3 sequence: CASSLVAYEQYF. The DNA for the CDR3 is TGCGCCAGCAGCTTGGTGGCTTACGAGCAGTACTTC.

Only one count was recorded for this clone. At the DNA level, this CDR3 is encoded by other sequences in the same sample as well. The CDR3 DNA is TGTGCCAGCTCACGCGTCCCATCGGGACAGGGGGCGAACACCGGGGAGCTGTTTTTT. As protein: CASSRVPSGQGANTGELFF. The gene calls are TRBV18 and TRBJ2-2; 11 nucleotides align to TRBD1. J was trimmed by 0 bases and V by 4 bases; bases with no gene match: 10. CDR1 is KGHSH, CDR2 LQKENI, per germline. This CDR3 has 19 residues.

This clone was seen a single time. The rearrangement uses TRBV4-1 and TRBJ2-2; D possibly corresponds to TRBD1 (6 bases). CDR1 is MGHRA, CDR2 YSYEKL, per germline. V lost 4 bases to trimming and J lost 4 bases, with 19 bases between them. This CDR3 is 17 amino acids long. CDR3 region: CASSPNSQGLGTGELFF. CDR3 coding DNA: TGCGCCAGCAGCCCGAATTCGCAGGGGCTGGGCACCGGGGAGCTGTTTTTT.

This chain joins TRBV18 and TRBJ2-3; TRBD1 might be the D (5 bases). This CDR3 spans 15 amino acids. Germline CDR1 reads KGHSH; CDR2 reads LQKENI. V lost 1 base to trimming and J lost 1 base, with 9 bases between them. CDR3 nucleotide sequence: TGTGCCAGCTCACCACTAGGGGTGGGCACAGATACGCAGTATTTT. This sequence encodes CASSPLGVGTDTQYF. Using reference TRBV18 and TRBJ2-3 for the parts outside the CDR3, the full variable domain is NAGVMQNPRHLVRRRGQEARLRCSPMKGHSHVYWYRQLPEEGLKFMVYLQKENIIDESGMPKERFSAEFPKEGPSILRIQQVVRGDSAAYFCASSPLGVGTDTQYFGPGTRLTVL.

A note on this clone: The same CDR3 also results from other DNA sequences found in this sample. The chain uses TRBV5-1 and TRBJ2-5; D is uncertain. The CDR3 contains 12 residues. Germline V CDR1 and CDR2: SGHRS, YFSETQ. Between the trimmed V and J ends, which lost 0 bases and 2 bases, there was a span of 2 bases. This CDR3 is CASSLGQETQYF. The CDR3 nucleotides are TGCGCCAGCAGCTTGGGACAAGAGACCCAGTACTTC.

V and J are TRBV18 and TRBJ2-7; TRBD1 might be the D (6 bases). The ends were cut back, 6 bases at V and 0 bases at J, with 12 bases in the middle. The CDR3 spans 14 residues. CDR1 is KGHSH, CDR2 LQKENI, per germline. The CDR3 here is CASSQQGDSYEQYF. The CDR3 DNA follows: TGTGCCAGCTCCCAACAGGGTGACTCCTACGAGCAGTACTTC. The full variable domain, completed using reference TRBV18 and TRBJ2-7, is NAGVMQNPRHLVRRRGQEARLRCSPMKGHSHVYWYRQLPEEGLKFMVYLQKENIIDESGMPKERFSAEFPKEGPSILRIQQVVRGDSAAYFCASSQQGDSYEQYFGPGTRLTVT.

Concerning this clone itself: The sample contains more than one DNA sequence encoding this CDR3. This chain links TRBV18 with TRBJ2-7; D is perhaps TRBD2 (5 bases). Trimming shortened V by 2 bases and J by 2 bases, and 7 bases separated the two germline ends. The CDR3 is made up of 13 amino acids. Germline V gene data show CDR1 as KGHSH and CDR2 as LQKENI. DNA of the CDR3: TGTGCCAGCTCACCATCCGGGACCTACGAGCAGTACTTC. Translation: CASSPSGTYEQYF.

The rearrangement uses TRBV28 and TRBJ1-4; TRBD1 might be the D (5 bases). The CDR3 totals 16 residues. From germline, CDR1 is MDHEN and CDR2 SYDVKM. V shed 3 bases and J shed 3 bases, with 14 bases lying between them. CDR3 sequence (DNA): TGTGCCAGCAGTTTCAGGGTCATGGGGGCTAATGAAAAACTGTTTTTT. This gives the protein CASSFRVMGANEKLFF.

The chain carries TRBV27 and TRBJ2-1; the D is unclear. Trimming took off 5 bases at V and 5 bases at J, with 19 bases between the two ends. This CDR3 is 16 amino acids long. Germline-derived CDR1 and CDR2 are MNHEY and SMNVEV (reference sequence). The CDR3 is CASSRAVGIGNNEQFF. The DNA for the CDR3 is TGTGCCAGCAGTAGGGCCGTTGGGATTGGGAACAATGAGCAGTTCTTC.

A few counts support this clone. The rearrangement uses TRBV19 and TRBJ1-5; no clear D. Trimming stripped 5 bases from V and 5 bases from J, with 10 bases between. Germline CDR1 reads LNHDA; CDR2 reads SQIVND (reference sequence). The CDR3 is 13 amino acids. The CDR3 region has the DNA TGTGCCAGTAGTGCGCAGCGGGATCAGCCCCAGCATTTT. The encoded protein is CASSAQRDQPQHF.

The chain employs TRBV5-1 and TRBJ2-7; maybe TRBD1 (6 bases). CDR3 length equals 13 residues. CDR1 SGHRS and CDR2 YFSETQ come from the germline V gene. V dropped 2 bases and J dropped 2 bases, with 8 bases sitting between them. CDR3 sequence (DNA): TGCGCCAGCAGCTTACAGGGACCCTACGAGCAGTACTTC. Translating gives CASSLQGPYEQYF. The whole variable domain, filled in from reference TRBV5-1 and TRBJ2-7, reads KAGVTQTPRYLIKTRGQQVTLSCSPISGHRSVSWYQQTPGQGLQFLFEYFSETQRNKGNFPGRFSGRQFSNSRSEMNVSTLELGDSALYLCASSLQGPYEQYFGPGTRLTVT.

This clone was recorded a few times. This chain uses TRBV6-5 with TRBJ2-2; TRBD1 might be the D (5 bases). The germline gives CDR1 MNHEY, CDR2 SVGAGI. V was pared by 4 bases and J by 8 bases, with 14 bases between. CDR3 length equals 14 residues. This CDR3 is CASSFRQTRGELFF. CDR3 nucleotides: TGTGCCAGCAGTTTCCGACAGACTCGGGGGGAGCTGTTTTTT.

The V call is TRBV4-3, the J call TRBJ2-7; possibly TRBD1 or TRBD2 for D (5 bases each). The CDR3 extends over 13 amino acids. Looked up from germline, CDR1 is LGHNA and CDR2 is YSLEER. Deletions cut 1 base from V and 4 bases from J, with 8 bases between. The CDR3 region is CASSQGDVYEQYF. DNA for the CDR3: TGCGCCAGCAGCCAAGGGGACGTTTACGAGCAGTACTTC.

CDR3 region: CASSLGGREQFF. The CDR3 region has the DNA TGTGCCAGCAGTTTAGGTGGGCGAGAGCAGTTCTTC. The chain joins TRBV28 to TRBJ2-1; no firm D call. CDR3 length equals 12 residues. Germline V lookup: CDR1 MDHEN, CDR2 SYDVKM. The V gene lost 2 bases and the J gene lost 10 bases, with 9 bases spanning the gap.

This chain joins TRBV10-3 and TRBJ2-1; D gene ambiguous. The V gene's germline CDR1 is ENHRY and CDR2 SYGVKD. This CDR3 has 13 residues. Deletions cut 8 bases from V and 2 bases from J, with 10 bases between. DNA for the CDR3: TGTGCCATCCGAGATGGGGCCTACAATGAGCAGTTCTTC. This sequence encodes CAIRDGAYNEQFF.

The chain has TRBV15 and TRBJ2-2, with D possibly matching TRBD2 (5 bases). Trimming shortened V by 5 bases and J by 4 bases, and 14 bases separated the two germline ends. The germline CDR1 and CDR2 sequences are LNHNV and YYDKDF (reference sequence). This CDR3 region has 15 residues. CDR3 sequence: CATSLEGIGTGELFF. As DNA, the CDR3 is TGTGCCACCAGCCTTGAGGGCATCGGCACCGGGGAGCTGTTTTTT. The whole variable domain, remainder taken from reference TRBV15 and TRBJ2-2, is DAMVIQNPRYQVTQFGKPVTLSCSQTLNHNVMYWYQQKSSQAPKLLFHYYDKDFNNEADTPDNFQSRRPNTSFCFLDIRSPGLGDTAMYLCATSLEGIGTGELFFGEGSRLTVL.

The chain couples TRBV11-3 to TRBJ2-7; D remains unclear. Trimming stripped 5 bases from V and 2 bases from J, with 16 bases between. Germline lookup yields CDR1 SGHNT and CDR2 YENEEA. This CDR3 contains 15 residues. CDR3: CASSPPCRSPYEQYF. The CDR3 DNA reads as TGTGCCAGCAGCCCCCCGTGTCGCAGCCCCTACGAGCAGTACTTC.

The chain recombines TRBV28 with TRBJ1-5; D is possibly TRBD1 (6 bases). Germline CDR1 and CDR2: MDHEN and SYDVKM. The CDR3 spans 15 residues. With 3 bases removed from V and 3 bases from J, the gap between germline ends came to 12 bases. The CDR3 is CASSFQRGANQPQHF. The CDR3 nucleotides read TGTGCCAGCAGTTTCCAAAGGGGGGCCAATCAGCCCCAGCATTTT.

The CDR3 DNA sequence: TGCAGCGTTGACGGGAGGAACACCGGGGAGCTGTTTTTT. It yields the protein CSVDGRNTGELFF. V usage is TRBV29-1 and J usage is TRBJ2-2, with D perhaps matching TRBD2 (6 bases). The ends were cut back, 3 bases at V and 1 base at J, with 6 bases in the middle. The CDR3 has 13 amino acids. CDR1 and CDR2 from the germline V gene are SQVTM and ANQGSEA.

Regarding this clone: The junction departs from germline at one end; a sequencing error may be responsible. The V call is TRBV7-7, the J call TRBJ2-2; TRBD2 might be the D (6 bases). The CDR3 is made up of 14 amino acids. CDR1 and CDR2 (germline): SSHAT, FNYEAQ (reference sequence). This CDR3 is CASSPAGRYGELFF. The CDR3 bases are TGTGCTAGCAGCCCAGCCGGGAGATACGGGGAGCTGTTTTTT.

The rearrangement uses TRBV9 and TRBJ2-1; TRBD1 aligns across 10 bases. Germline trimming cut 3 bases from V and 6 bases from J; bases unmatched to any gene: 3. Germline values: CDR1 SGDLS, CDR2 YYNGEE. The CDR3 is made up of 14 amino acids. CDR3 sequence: CASSAGQGSNEQFF. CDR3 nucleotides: TGTGCCAGCAGCGCGGGACAGGGGTCCAATGAGCAGTTCTTC.

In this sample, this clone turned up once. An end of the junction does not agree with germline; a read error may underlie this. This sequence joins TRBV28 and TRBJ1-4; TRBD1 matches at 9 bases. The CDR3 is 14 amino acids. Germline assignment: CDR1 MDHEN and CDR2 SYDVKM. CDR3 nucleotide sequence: TGTGCCAGCAGGCACAGGGGGCGGGATGAAAAACCGTTTTTT. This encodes CASRHRGRDEKPFF.

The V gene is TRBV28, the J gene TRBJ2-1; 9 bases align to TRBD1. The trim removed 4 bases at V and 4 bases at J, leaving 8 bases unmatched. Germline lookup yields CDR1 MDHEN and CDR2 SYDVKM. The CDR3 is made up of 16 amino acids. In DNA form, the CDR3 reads TGTGCCAGCAGTTCCCCCGGGACAGGGTATTACAATGAGCAGTTCTTC. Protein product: CASSSPGTGYYNEQFF.

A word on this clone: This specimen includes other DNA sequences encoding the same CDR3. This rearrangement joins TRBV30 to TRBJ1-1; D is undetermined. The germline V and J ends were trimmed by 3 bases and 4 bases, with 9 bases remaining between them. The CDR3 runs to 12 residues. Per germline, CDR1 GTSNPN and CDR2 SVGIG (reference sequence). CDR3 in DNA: TGTGCCTGGAGCGTCAGGCCCACTGAAGCTTTCTTT. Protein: CAWSVRPTEAFF.

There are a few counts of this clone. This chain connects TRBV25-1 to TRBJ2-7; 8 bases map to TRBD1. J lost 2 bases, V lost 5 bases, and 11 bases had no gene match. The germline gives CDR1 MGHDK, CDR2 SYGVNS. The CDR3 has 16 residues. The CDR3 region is CASSFFGQGFTYEQYF. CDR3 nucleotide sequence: TGTGCCAGCAGTTTTTTTGGACAGGGCTTTACCTACGAGCAGTACTTC.

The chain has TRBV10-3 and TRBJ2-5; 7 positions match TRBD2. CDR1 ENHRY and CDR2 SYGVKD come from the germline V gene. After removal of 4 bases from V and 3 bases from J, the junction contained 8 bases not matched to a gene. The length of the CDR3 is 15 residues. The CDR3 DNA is TGTGCCATCAGTGTGGCTAGCGGACCAGAAGAGACCCAGTACTTC. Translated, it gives CAISVASGPEETQYF.